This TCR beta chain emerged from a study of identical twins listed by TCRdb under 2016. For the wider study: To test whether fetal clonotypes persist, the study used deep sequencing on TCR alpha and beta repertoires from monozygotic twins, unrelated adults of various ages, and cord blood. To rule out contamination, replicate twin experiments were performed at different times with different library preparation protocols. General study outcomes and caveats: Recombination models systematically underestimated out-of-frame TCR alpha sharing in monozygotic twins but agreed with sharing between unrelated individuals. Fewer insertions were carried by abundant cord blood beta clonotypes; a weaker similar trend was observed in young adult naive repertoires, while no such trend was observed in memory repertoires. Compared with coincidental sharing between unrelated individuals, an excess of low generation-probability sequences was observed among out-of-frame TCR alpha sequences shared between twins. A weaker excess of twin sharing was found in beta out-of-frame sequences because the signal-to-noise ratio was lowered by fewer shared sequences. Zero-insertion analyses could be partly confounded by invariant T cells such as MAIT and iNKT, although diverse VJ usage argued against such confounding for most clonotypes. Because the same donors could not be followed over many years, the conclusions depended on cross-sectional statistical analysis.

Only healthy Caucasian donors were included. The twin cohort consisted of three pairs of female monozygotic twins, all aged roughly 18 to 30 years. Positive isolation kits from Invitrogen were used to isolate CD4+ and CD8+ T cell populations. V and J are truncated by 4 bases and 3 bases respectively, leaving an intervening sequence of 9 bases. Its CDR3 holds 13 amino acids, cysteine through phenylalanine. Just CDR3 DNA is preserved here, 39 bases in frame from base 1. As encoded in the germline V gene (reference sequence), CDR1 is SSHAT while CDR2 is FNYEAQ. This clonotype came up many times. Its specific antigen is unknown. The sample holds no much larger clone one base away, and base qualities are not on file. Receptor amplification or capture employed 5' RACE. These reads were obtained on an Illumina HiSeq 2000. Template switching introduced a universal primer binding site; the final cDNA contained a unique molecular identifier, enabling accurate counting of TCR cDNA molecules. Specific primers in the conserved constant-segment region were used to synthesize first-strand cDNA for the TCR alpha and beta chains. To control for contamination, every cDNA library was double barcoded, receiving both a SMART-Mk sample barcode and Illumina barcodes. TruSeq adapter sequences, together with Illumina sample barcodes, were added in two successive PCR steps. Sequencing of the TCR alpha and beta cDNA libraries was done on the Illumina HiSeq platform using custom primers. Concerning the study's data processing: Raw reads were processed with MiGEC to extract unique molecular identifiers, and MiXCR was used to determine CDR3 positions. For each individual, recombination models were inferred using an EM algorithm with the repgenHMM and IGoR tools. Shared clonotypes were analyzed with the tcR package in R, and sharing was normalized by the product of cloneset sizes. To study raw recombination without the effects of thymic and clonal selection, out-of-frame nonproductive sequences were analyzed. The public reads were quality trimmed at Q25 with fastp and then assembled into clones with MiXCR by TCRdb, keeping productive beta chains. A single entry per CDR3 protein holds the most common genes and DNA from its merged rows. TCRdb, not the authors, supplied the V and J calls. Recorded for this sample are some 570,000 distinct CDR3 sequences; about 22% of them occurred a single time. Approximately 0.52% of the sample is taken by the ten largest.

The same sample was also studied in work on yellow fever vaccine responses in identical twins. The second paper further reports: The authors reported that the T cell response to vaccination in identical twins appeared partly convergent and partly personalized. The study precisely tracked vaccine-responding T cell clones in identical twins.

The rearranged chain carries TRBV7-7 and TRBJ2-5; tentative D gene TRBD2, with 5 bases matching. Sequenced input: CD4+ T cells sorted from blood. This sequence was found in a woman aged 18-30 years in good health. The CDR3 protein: CASSSGLKETQYF. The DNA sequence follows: TGTGCCAGCAGCTCCGGACTGAAAGAGACCCAGTACTTC.